The rows below give T cell receptor beta chains drawn from one sample of a study of T cells after posttransplantation cyclophosphamide. The assay was immunoSEQ multiplex PCR, and TCRdb's table has in-frame clones only and misses some. This sample carries roughly 16,000 clones, none of them present only once. Sequencing was performed on PBMCs, taken after allogeneic stem cell transplant with posttransplant cyclophosphamide. Receptors originate from a female patient younger than 45 who received an allogeneic stem cell transplant from a related donor, was CMV-positive, and had no GVHD. Some T cells may possibly be graft donor cells. Each CDR3 is given with its conserved first and last residue. The order of the fields is D gene, J gene, clone size, V gene, CDR3 length, CDR3 DNA, CDR3 protein. The D gene is left open where the match is weak. Each size is once, few, many or a size class.

>NA|TRBJ1-2|many|TRBV5-8|17
TGTGCCAGCAGCTTGGTTTTTGGAGACGGCCTTAACTATGGCTACACCTTC
CASSLVFGDGLNYGYTF
>NA|TRBJ1-2|many|TRBV5-1|15
TGCGCCAGCAGCTTGGGGCCCAGGAATAACTATGGCTACACCTTC
CASSLGPRNNYGYTF
>NA|TRBJ2-7|many|TRBV6-1|12
TGTGCCAGCGCCCGGGTCCGCTACGAGCAGTACTTC
CASARVRYEQYF
>TRBD2|TRBJ2-1|many|TRBV19|15
TGTGCCAGTAGTATCGACGGGAGGGCCTACAATGAGCAGTTCTTC
CASSIDGRAYNEQFF
>NA|TRBJ2-5|many|TRBV11-2|16
TGTGCCAGCAGCTTAGCCGGCGGGGTAGGCCAAGAGACTCAGTACTTC
CASSLAGGVGQETQYF
>TRBD2|TRBJ2-7|many|TRBV7-2|15
TGTGCCAGCAGCCAGGGACTAGCGGGAGCCTACGAGCAGTACTTC
CASSQGLAGAYEQYF
>TRBD2|TRBJ2-5|many|TRBV7-9|15
TGTGCCAGCAGCTTAGGGACTAGCGACCAAGAGACCCAGTACTTC
CASSLGTSDQETQYF
>NA|TRBJ2-7|many|TRBV6-1|10
TGTGCCAGCAGCCACTACGAGCAGTACTTC
CASSHYEQYF
>TRBD2|TRBJ2-2|many|TRBV5-6|15
TGTGCCAGCCAACGACTAGCGGCGAACACCGGGGAGCTGTTTTTT
CASQRLAANTGELFF
>TRBD2|TRBJ2-7|many|TRBV19|14
TGTGCCAGTAGTATAGGCGGGAGCTCCTACGAGCAGTACTTC
CASSIGGSSYEQYF
>NA|TRBJ2-1|many|TRBV5-1|14
TGCGCCAGCAGCTTGGGTGAGACTAGGGGTGAGCAGTTCTTC
CASSLGETRGEQFF
>TRBD1|TRBJ2-3|many|TRBV9|17
TGTGCCAGCAGCGCCCGAGGCAACAGGGGATCTACAGATACGCAGTATTTT
CASSARGNRGSTDTQYF
>TRBD2|TRBJ2-1|many|TRBV9|16
TGTGCCAGCAGCGCTCCCCTGGCGGGAGGTAACAATGAGCAGTTCTTC
CASSAPLAGGNNEQFF
>TRBD1|TRBJ2-3|many|TRBV7-9|17
TGTGCCAGCAGCTTTAGTAGAGGACAGGGGGACACAGATACGCAGTATTTT
CASSFSRGQGDTDTQYF